This T cell receptor beta chain was found in a study of cytomegalovirus exposure and HLA in healthy donors. About the research overall: A later analysis reported the same platform for the 110 or so validation repertoires and the roughly 670 first-cohort repertoires.

The CDR3 has 19 residues. Trimming removed 4 bases from V and 0 bases from J; junction bases left unmatched: 10. In germline, CDR1 is MNHNS, CDR2 SASEGT. Using immunoSEQ multiplex PCR, the repertoire was profiled, and TCRdb retains in-frame clones only, with some absent. Of 110,000 to 150,000 clones in the sample, 85% to 90% are singletons; the top ten hold over 5%. The study drew the donors from its roughly 120-subject validation cohort, separate from the approximately 700-subject first cohort. The sample consisted of PBMCs. The source of this sequence is a woman in her 30s in good health and CMV-seropositive. The chain couples TRBV6-1 to TRBJ2-4; 12 nucleotides agree with TRBD2. CDR3 in amino acids: CASSVVGLAGQVAKNIQYF. DNA for the CDR3: TGTGCCAGCAGTGTAGTTGGACTAGCGGGACAGGTAGCCAAAAACATTCAGTACTTC.